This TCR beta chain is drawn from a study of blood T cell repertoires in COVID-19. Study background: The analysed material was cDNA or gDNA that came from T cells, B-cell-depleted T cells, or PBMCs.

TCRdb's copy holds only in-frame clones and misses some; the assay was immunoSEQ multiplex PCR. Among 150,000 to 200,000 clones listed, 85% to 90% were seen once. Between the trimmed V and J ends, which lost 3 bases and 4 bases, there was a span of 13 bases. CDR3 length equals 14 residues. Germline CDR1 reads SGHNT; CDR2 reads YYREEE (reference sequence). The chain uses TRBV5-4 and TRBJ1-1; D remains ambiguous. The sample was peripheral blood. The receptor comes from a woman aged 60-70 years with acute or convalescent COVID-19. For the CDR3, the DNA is TGTGCCAGCAGCTATCCAGGTCTAAGCACTGAAGCTTTCTTT. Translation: CASSYPGLSTEAFF.